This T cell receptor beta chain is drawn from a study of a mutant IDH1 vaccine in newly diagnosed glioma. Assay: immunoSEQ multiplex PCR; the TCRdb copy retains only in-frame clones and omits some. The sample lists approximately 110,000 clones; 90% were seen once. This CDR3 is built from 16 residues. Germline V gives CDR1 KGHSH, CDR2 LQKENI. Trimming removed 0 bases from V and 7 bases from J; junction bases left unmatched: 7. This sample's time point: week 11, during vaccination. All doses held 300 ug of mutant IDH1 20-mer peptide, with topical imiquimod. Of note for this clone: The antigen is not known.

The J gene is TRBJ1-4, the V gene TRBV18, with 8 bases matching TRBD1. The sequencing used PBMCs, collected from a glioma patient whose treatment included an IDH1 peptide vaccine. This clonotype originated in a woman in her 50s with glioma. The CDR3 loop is CASSPPETGVGEKLFF. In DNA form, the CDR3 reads TGTGCCAGCTCACCACCTGAGACAGGGGTTGGTGAAAAACTGTTTTTT.